Sequencing of this TCR beta chain was carried out in a study of T cells expressing NK-cell markers. About the study: Source material for TCR beta repertoires consisted of sorted CD3+CD56+NKG2C+, CD3+CD56+NKG2C- and CD3+CD56-NKG2C+ T cells. Among eight sequenced donors, seven carried HCMV seropositivity while one was seronegative. Study observations and caveats: It remained uncertain whether the expanded NKG2C+ T cell clones were specific for HCMV antigens. Where four donors were concerned, these clonotypes also led the CD3+CD56-NKG2C+ fraction.

TCRdb re-called the 5' RACE reads, yielding one record per CDR3 amino acid sequence without DNA. Its clone listing holds hundreds of thousands of distinct CDR3 sequences. Concerning this clonotype itself: What it binds is not known.

Germline CDR1 reads DFQATT; CDR2 reads SNEGSKA (reference sequence). The CDR3 sequence is 14 residues long. This sequence joins TRBV20-1 and TRBJ2-1; absent DNA, TCRdb's TRBD1 call cannot be checked. Sequenced input: blood T cells: a sorted CD56 or NKG2C T cell subset, CD4+ or CD8+ T cells, or bulk PBMC T cells (not recorded which). The receptor was derived from a woman between 18 and 69 years old in good health. CDR3 amino acids: CSARSAGDHNEQFF.